The 4 T cell receptor beta chains in this list originate from one sample, sequenced in a study of OX40 agonist ivuxolimab in advanced cancers. Repertoires were generated with immunoSEQ multiplex PCR, while TCRdb's copy carries only in-frame clones and drops some. This table has some 64,000 clones, roughly 90% appearing once. The input for sequencing was CD4+ or CD8+ T cells sorted from blood, taken in a trial of the OX40 agonist ivuxolimab. The source of these receptors is an adult with an advanced solid tumor such as melanoma, head and neck, liver or kidney cancer.

V is TRBV7-8 and J is TRBJ1-5; D remains ambiguous. This CDR3 has 15 residues. CDR1 is SGHVS and CDR2 is FQNEAQ in the germline V gene. The V and J ends lost 1 base and 6 bases respectively, with 13 bases between them. The CDR3 reads CASSLEIRGVQPQHF. In DNA form, the CDR3 reads TGTGCCAGCAGCTTAGAGATCCGTGGGGTTCAGCCCCAGCATTTT.

This rearrangement joins TRBV10-3 to TRBJ2-7, with unresolved D. CDR3 size: 13 residues. The germline V gene encodes CDR1 ENHRY and CDR2 SYGVKD. V gave up 7 bases and J gave up 1 base, with 11 bases separating them. The CDR3 loop reads CAINPDRSYEQYF. As DNA, the CDR3 is TGTGCCATCAACCCGGACCGTTCCTACGAGCAGTACTTC.

This sequence joins TRBV7-9 and TRBJ2-2; D might be TRBD2 (6 bases). This CDR3 has 13 residues. Germline V gives CDR1 SEHNR, CDR2 FQNEAQ (reference sequence). Trimming stripped 4 bases from V and 7 bases from J, with 10 bases between. In DNA, the CDR3 is TGTGCCAGCAGCTCCCTGGGGGGCGGGGAGCTGTTTTTT. It translates to CASSSLGGGELFF. The complete variable domain, with remaining parts taken from reference TRBV7-9 and TRBJ2-2, reads DTGVSQNPRHKITKRGQNVTFRCDPISEHNRLYWYRQTLGQGPEFLTYFQNEAQLEKSRLLSDRFSAERPKGSFSTLEIQRTEQGDSAMYLCASSSLGGGELFFGEGSRLTVL.

A few counts support this clone. The J gene is TRBJ2-5, the V gene TRBV11-2; D may be TRBD2 (5 bases). This CDR3 region has 13 residues. Trimming left V 2 bases short and J 3 bases short, with 7 bases between. CDR1 is SGHAT and CDR2 is FQNNGV in the germline V gene. CDR3 DNA: TGTGCCAGCAGCTTAAGAGGGAAAGAGACCCAGTACTTC. Translation gives CASSLRGKETQYF.